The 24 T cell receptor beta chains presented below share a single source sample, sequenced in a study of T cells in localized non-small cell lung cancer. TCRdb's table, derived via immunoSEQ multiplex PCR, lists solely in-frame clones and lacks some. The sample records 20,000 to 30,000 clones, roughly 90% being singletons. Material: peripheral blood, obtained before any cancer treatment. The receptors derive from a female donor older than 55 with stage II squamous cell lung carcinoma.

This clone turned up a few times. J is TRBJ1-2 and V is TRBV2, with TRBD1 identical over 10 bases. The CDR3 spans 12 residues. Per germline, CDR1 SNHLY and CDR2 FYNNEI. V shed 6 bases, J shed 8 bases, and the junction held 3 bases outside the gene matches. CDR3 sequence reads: CASSGTGDGYTF. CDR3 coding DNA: TGTGCCAGCAGCGGGACAGGGGACGGCTACACCTTC.

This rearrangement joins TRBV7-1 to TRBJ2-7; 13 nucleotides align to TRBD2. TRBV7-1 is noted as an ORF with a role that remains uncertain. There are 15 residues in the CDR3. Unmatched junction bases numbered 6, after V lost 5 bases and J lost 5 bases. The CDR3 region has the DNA TGTGCCAGCAGCATTAGGACTAGCGGGGGTAACGAGCAGTACTTC. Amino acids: CASSIRTSGGNEQYF.

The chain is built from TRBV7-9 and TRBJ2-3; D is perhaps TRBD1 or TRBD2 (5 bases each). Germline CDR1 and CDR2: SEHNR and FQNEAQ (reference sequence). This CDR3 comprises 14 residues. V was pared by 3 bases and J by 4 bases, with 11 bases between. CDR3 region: CASSFGGSADTQYF. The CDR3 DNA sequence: TGTGCCAGCAGCTTTGGGGGTTCGGCAGATACGCAGTATTTT.

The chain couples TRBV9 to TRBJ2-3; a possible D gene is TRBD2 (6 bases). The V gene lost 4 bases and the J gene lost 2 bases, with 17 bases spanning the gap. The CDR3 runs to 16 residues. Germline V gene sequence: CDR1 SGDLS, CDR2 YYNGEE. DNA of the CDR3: TGTGCCAGCAGCTCCCGACTAGACTGGGCCACAGATACGCAGTATTTT. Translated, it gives CASSSRLDWATDTQYF.

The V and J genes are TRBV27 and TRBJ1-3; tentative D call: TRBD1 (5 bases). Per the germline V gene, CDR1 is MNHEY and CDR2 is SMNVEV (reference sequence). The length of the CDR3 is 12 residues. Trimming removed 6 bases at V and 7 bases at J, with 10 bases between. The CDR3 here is CASSSRGNTIYF. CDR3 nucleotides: TGTGCCAGCAGCTCTCGGGGGAACACCATATATTTT.

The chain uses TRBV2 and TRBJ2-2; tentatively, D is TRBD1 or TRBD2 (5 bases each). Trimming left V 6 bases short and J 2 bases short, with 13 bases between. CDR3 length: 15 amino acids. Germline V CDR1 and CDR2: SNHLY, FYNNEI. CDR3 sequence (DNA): TGTGCCAGCAGGACCGGGACGGTCAACACCGGGGAGCTGTTTTTT. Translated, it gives CASRTGTVNTGELFF.

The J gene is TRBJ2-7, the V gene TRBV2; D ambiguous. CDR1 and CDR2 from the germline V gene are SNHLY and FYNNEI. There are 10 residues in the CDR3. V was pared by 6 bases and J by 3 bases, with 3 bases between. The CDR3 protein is CASSDYEQYF. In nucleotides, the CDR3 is TGTGCCAGCAGCGACTACGAGCAGTACTTC. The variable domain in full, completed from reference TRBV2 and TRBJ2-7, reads EPEVTQTPSHQVTQMGQEVILRCVPISNHLYFYWYRQILGQKVEFLVSFYNNEISEKSEIFDDQFSVERPDGSNFTLKIRSTKLEDSAMYFCASSDYEQYFGPGTRLTVT.

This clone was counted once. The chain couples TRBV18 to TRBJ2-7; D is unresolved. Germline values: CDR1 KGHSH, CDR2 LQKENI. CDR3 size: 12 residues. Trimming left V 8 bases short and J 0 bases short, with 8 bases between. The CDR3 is CASGLSSYEQYF. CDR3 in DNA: TGTGCCAGCGGGTTAAGCTCCTACGAGCAGTACTTC.

The CDR3, as DNA: TGTGCCAGCAGCTTAGTGGGGGGCGGAGAGACCCAGTACTTC. This codes for CASSLVGGGETQYF. V gene TRBV7-2 combines with J gene TRBJ2-5; TRBD1 or TRBD2 may be the D gene (6 bases each). The ends were cut back, 1 base at V and 4 bases at J, with 10 bases in the middle. The CDR3 covers 14 residues. Germline CDR1 is SGHTA and CDR2 is FQGNSA. The full variable domain, in which reference TRBV7-2 and TRBJ2-5 provide the parts outside the CDR3, is GAGVSQSPSNKVTEKGKDVELRCDPISGHTALYWYRQSLGQGLEFLIYFQGNSAPDKSGLPSDRFSAERTGGSVSTLTIQRTQQEDSAVYLCASSLVGGGETQYFGPGTRLLVL.

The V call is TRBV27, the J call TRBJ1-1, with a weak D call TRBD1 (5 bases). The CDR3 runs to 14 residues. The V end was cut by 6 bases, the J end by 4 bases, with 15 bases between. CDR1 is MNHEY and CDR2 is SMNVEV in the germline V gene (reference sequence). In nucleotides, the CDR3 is TGTGCCAGCAGGAAGGCGGGGGGTTCCACTGAAGCTTTCTTT. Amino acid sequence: CASRKAGGSTEAFF.

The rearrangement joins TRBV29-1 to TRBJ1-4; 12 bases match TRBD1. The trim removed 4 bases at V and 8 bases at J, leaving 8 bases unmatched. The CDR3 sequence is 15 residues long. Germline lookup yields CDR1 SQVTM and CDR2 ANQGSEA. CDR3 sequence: CSVGGTGGAWEKLFF. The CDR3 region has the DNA TGCAGCGTTGGAGGGACAGGGGGCGCGTGGGAAAAACTGTTTTTT.

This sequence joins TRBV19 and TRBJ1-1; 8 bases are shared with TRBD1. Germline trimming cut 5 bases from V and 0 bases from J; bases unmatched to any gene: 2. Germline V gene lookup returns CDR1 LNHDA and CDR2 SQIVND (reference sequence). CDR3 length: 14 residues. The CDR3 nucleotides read TGTGCCAGTAGTGACAGGGGATTGAACACTGAAGCTTTCTTT. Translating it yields CASSDRGLNTEAFF. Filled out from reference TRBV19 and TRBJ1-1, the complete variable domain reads DGGITQSPKYLFRKEGQNVTLSCEQNLNHDAMYWYRQDPGQGLRLIYYSQIVNDFQKGDIAEGYSVSREKKESFPLTVTSAQKNPTAFYLCASSDRGLNTEAFFGQGTRLTVV.

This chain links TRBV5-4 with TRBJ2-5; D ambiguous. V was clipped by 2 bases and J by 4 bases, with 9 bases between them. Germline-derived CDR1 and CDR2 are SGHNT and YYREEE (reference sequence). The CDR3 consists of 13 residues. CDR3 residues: CASSFWQTETQYF. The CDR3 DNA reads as TGTGCCAGCAGCTTTTGGCAGACAGAGACCCAGTACTTC.

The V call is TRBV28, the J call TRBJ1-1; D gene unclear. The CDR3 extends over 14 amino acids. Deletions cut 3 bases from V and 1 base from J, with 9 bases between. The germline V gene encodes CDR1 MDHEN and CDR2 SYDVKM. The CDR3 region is CASSLDWGNTEAFF. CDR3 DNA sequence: TGTGCCAGCAGTTTGGATTGGGGGAACACTGAAGCTTTCTTT.

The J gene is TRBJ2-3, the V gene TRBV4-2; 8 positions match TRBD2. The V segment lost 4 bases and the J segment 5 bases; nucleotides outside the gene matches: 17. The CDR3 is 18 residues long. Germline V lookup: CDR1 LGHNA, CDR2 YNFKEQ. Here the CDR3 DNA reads TGTGCCAGCAGCCCTAGGGGAGGCCCAGCGGGGGTGGGAGATACGCAGTATTTT. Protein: CASSPRGGPAGVGDTQYF.

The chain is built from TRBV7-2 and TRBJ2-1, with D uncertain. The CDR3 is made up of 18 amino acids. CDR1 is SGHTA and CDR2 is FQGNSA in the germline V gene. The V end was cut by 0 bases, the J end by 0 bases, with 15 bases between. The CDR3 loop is CASSLASRTWASYNEQFF. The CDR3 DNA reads TGTGCCAGCAGCTTAGCATCTCGCACCTGGGCCTCCTACAATGAGCAGTTCTTC.

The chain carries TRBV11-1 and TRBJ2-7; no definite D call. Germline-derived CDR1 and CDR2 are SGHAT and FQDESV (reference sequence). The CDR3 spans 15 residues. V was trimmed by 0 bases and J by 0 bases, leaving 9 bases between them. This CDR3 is CASSLAAASSYEQYF. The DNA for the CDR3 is TGTGCCAGCAGCTTAGCGGCAGCCTCCTCCTACGAGCAGTACTTC. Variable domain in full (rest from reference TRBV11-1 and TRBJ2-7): EAEVAQSPRYKITEKSQAVAFWCDPISGHATLYWYRQILGQGPELLVQFQDESVVDDSQLPKDRFSAERLKGVDSTLKIQPAELGDSAMYLCASSLAAASSYEQYFGPGTRLTVT.

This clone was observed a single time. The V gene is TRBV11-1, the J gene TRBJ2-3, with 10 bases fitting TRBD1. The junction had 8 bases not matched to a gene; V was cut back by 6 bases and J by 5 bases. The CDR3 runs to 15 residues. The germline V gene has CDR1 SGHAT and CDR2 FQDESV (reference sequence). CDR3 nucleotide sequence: TGTGCCAGCAGGCCCGGGACAGGGGAGGTAGATACGCAGTATTTT. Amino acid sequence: CASRPGTGEVDTQYF. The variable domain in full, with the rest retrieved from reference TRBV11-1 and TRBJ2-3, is EAEVAQSPRYKITEKSQAVAFWCDPISGHATLYWYRQILGQGPELLVQFQDESVVDDSQLPKDRFSAERLKGVDSTLKIQPAELGDSAMYLCASRPGTGEVDTQYFGPGTRLTVL.

The CDR3, as DNA: TGCAGCGAGTACGGACAGGGGAACACTGAAGCTTTCTTT. Translation: CSEYGQGNTEAFF. This chain links TRBV29-1 with TRBJ1-1; 8 bases map to TRBD1. J was trimmed by 1 base and V by 7 bases; bases with no gene match: 5. The germline gives CDR1 SQVTM, CDR2 ANQGSEA. This CDR3 is 13 amino acids long.

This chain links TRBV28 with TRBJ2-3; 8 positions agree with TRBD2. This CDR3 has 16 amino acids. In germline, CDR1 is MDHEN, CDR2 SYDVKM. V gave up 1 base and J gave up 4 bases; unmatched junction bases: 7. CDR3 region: CASSLSGGGQADTQYF. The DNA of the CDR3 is TGTGCCAGCAGTTTATCCGGCGGGGGGCAAGCAGATACGCAGTATTTT.

CDR3 DNA sequence: TGTGCCAGCAGCTTTTGGACGGCAGGGGGGAGGACCCAGTACTTC. Its protein product is CASSFWTAGGRTQYF. The chain carries TRBV5-6 and TRBJ2-5; perhaps TRBD1 as D (7 bases). V lost 2 bases, J lost 7 bases, and 18 bases lay in between. Germline CDR1 and CDR2: SGHDT and YYEEEE. CDR3 length: 15 amino acids.

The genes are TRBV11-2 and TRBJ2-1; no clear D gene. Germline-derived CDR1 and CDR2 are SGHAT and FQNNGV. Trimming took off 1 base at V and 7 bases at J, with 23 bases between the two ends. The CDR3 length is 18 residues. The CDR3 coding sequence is TGTGCCAGCAGCTTAGCCAGGAGAGGACCCATTACCTCTAATGAGCAGTTCTTC. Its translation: CASSLARRGPITSNEQFF.

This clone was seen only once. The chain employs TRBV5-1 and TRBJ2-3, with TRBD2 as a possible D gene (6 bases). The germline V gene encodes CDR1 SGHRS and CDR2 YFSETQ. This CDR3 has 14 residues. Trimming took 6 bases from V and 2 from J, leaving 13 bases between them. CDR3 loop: CASNRPGDTDTQYF. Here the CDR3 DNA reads TGCGCCAGCAACCGACCGGGGGACACAGATACGCAGTATTTT. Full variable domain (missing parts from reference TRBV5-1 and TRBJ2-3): KAGVTQTPRYLIKTRGQQVTLSCSPISGHRSVSWYQQTPGQGLQFLFEYFSETQRNKGNFPGRFSGRQFSNSRSEMNVSTLELGDSALYLCASNRPGDTDTQYFGPGTRLTVL.

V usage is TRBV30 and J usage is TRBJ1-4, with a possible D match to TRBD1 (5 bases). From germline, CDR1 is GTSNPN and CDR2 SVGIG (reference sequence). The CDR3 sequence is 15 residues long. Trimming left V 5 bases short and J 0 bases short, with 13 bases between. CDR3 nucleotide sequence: TGTGCCTGGGGACTGGGGGTCACAACTAATGAAAAACTGTTTTTT. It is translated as CAWGLGVTTNEKLFF.